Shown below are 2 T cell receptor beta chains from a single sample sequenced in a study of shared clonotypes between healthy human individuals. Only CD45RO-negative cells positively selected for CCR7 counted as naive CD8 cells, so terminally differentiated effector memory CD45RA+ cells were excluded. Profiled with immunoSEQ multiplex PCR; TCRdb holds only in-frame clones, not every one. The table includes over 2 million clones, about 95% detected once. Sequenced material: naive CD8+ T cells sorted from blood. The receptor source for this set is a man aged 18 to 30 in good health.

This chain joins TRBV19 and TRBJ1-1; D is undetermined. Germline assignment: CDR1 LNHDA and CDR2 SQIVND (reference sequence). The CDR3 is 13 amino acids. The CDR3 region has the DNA TGTGCGTCAACGGTACATTCGAACACTGAAGCTTTCTTT. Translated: CASTVHSNTEAFF. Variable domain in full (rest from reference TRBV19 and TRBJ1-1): DGGITQSPKYLFRKEGQNVTLSCEQNLNHDAMYWYRQDPGQGLRLIYYSQIVNDFQKGDIAEGYSVSREKKESFPLTVTSAQKNPTAFYLCASTVHSNTEAFFGQGTRLTVV.

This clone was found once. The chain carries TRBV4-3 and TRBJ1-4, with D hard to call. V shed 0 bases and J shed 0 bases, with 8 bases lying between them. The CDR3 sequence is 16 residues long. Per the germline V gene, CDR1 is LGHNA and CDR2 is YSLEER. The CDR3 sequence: CASSQDGEPTNEKLFF. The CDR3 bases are TGCGCCAGCAGCCAAGATGGGGAACCAACTAATGAAAAACTGTTTTTT.